Below are 13 T cell receptor beta chains sequenced from a single sample in a study of blood T cell repertoires in COVID-19. TCRdb's copy holds only in-frame clones and misses some; the assay was immunoSEQ multiplex PCR. The data hold about 380,000 clones, with about 89% observed a single time. The specimen was PBMCs or T cells enriched from blood (not recorded which). Receptors originate from a man younger than 40 who had recovered from COVID-19.

The V and J genes are TRBV7-9 and TRBJ1-4; D ambiguous. Germline V gives CDR1 SEHNR, CDR2 FQNEAQ (reference sequence). The CDR3 runs to 15 residues. V lost 3 bases and J lost 5, with 13 bases in between. The CDR3 loop reads CASSLVSFGNEKLFF. CDR3 nucleotide sequence: TGTGCCAGCAGCTTGGTTAGCTTTGGCAATGAAAAACTGTTTTTT. Drawing the rest from reference TRBV7-9 and TRBJ1-4, the complete variable domain is DTGVSQNPRHKITKRGQNVTFRCDPISEHNRLYWYRQTLGQGPEFLTYFQNEAQLEKSRLLSDRFSAERPKGSFSTLEIQRTEQGDSAMYLCASSLVSFGNEKLFFGSGTQLSVL.

This sequence joins TRBV30 and TRBJ1-2, with 7 bases fitting TRBD1. V lost 1 base to trimming and J lost 2 bases; unmatched junction nucleotides: 4. Germline V gives CDR1 GTSNPN, CDR2 SVGIG (reference sequence). This CDR3 region has 14 residues. The CDR3 loop reads CAWSAQTGNYGYTF. The CDR3, as DNA: TGTGCCTGGAGTGCCCAGACAGGGAACTATGGCTACACCTTC.

This clone showed up just a few times. The chain carries TRBV7-9 and TRBJ2-2; TRBD1 agrees at 7 bases. CDR1 is SEHNR, CDR2 FQNEAQ, per germline (reference sequence). V lost 4 bases to trimming and J lost 1 base; unmatched junction nucleotides: 9. This CDR3 region has 17 residues. The CDR3 is CASSSVPGQRNTGELFF. CDR3 coding DNA: TGTGCCAGCAGCTCAGTACCGGGACAGAGGAACACCGGGGAGCTGTTTTTT.

CDR3 sequence (DNA): TGTGCCAGCGGCAGGGACACTGGGACTGAAGCTTTCTTT. Translation gives CASGRDTGTEAFF. The V gene is TRBV14, the J gene TRBJ1-1; D may be TRBD1 (6 bases). The CDR3 has 13 residues. Germline CDR1 reads SGHDN; CDR2 reads FVKESK. Trimming removed 8 bases from V and 5 bases from J, with 15 bases in between. Full variable domain (remainder filled in from reference TRBV14 and TRBJ1-1): EAGVTQFPSHSVIEKGQTVTLRCDPISGHDNLYWYRRVMGKEIKFLLHFVKESKQDESGMPNNRFLAERTGGTYSTLKVQPAELEDSGVYFCASGRDTGTEAFFGQGTRLTVV.

This rearrangement joins TRBV6-5 to TRBJ1-5; TRBD1 is a possible D gene (5 bases). V was clipped by 3 bases and J by 2 bases, with 11 bases between them. The CDR3 loop spans 15 amino acids. Germline V gene data show CDR1 as MNHEY and CDR2 as SVGAGI. The CDR3 coding sequence is TGTGCCAGCAGTTATGGGGGAGGTGGCAATCAGCCCCAGCATTTT. Translating it yields CASSYGGGGNQPQHF.

This clone was counted a single time. The chain joins TRBV7-2 to TRBJ1-1; perhaps TRBD1 as D (5 bases). The length of the CDR3 is 14 residues. Germline V gives CDR1 SGHTA, CDR2 FQGNSA. Trimming took 2 bases from V and 6 from J, leaving 13 bases between them. This CDR3 is CASSLQGISPEAFF. The CDR3 coding sequence is TGTGCCAGCAGCTTACAGGGTATAAGCCCTGAAGCTTTCTTT.

V gene TRBV5-4 combines with J gene TRBJ1-1, with D possibly TRBD1 on 6 matching bases. The CDR3 spans 16 residues. CDR1 is SGHNT, CDR2 YYREEE, per germline (reference sequence). Trimming took off 4 bases at V and 1 base at J, with 17 bases between the two ends. CDR3 coding DNA: TGTGCCAGCAGCCCCGGGGGGGGCGGTAAGAACACTGAAGCTTTCTTT. This translates into CASSPGGGGKNTEAFF.

In the case of this clone: Other DNA sequences in this specimen translate into the identical CDR3. The chain employs TRBV9 and TRBJ2-2; 8 bases match TRBD1. This CDR3 is 15 amino acids long. The V gene end was trimmed by 2 bases and the J gene end by 3 bases; junction bases not matched to a gene: 3. Germline V gene sequence: CDR1 SGDLS, CDR2 YYNGEE. The CDR3 loop is CASSVATGDTGELFF. CDR3 sequence (DNA): TGTGCCAGCAGCGTCGCGACAGGGGACACCGGGGAGCTGTTTTTT. The full variable domain, rest sourced from reference TRBV9 and TRBJ2-2, is DSGVTQTPKHLITATGQRVTLRCSPRSGDLSVYWYQQSLDQGLQFLIQYYNGEERAKGNILERFSAQQFPDLHSELNLSSLELGDSALYFCASSVATGDTGELFFGEGSRLTVL.

This clone was counted a single time. The chain is built from TRBV9 and TRBJ1-1; D remains ambiguous. The CDR3 contains 14 residues. The germline V and J ends were trimmed by 0 bases and 7 bases, with 13 bases remaining between them. CDR1 and CDR2 from the germline V gene are SGDLS and YYNGEE. The chain's CDR3 is CASSVGRVSGEAFF. In DNA form, the CDR3 reads TGTGCCAGCAGCGTAGGTCGGGTATCGGGTGAAGCTTTCTTT.

The chain is built from TRBV30 and TRBJ1-2; possible D gene TRBD1, 5 bases. The germline V gene has CDR1 GTSNPN and CDR2 SVGIG (reference sequence). The CDR3 is 12 amino acids. V was trimmed by 5 bases and J by 7 bases, leaving 14 bases between them. The CDR3 coding sequence is TGTGCCTGGGAGGGGTTGTCGGGTGGCTACACCTTC. Encoded protein: CAWEGLSGGYTF.

This chain joins TRBV18 and TRBJ2-7; 9 bases match TRBD1. CDR1 is KGHSH and CDR2 is LQKENI in the germline V gene. The J segment lost 1 base and the V segment lost 0 bases, leaving 1 base of the junction unmatched. The length of the CDR3 is 15 residues. CDR3 DNA sequence: TGTGCCAGCTCACCACCGGGACAGGGATCCTACGAGCAGTACTTC. It translates to CASSPPGQGSYEQYF.

V and J are TRBV5-1 and TRBJ2-5, with unresolved D. V gave up 0 bases and J gave up 5 bases, with 17 bases separating them. The CDR3 extends over 16 amino acids. CDR1 is SGHRS, CDR2 YFSETQ, per germline. The CDR3: CASSLGSGFTGETQYF. The DNA for the CDR3 is TGCGCCAGCAGCTTGGGTTCCGGGTTTACTGGGGAGACCCAGTACTTC.

The V and J genes are TRBV9 and TRBJ2-2; D gene ambiguous. Germline V lookup: CDR1 SGDLS, CDR2 YYNGEE. The CDR3 sequence is 14 residues long. V shed 2 bases and J shed 6 bases, with 11 bases lying between them. This CDR3 reads CASSVPAIAGELFF. The CDR3 coding sequence is TGTGCCAGCAGCGTCCCTGCGATCGCCGGGGAGCTGTTTTTT.